This entry features one T cell receptor (beta chain) sequence. What it recognizes is unknown. A much larger clone differs by one base, so this may be a read error. CDR1 is MDHEN and CDR2 is SYDVKM in the germline V gene. The CDR3 extends over 11 amino acids. The sample's time point: persistent/refractory GD, antithyroid drugs over 5 years with positive TRAb. RNA isolated from PBMCs was used to make the TCR library. Building of the TCR beta libraries involved iRepertoire HTBI primers and Arm-PCR of CDR3 regions. One entry per CDR3 protein results from TCRdb running MiXCR on the multiplex PCR reads. The repertoire holds hundreds of thousands of distinct CDR3 sequences, 20% to 25% seen once, with less than 9% in the top ten. The record originates from a study of regulatory T cells in long-lasting Graves disease. Study-wide findings and caveats: Results may be inaccurate due to the small sample size. Persistent disease samples used TRBV28, TRBJ1-2 and TRBJ2-5 preferentially. Fewer public clonotypes were shared by new patients (approximately 970) than by persistent patients (2,741).

The chain employs TRBV28 and TRBJ1-5; D uncertain. This receptor was taken from a female donor with Graves disease. Sequencing used peripheral blood mononuclear cells (PBMCs), obtained when the disease was refractory, from a patient treated with antithyroid drugs. The CDR3 protein is CASRSGQPQRF. The CDR3, as DNA: TGTGCCAGCCGTTCCGGGCAGCCCCAGCGTTTT.